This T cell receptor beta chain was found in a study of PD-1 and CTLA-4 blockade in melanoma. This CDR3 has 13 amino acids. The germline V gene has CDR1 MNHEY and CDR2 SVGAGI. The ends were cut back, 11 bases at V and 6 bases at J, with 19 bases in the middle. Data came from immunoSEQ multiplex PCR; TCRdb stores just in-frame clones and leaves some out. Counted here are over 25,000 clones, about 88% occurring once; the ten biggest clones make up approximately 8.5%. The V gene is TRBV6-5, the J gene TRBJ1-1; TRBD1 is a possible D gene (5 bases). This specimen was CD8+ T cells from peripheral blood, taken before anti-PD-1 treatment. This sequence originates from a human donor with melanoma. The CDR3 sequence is CAVIGGGTPEAFF. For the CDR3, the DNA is TGTGCCGTTATCGGTGGAGGGACCCCTGAAGCTTTCTTT.